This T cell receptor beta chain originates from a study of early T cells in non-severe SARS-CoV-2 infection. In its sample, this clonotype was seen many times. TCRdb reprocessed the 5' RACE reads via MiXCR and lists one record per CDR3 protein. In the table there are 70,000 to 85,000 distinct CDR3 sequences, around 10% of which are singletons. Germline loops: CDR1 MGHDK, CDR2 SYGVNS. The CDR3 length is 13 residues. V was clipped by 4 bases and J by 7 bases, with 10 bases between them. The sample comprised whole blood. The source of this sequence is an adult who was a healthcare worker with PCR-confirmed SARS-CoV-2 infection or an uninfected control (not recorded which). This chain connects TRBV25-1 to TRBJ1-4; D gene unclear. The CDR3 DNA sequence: TGTGCCAGCAGTGGGAGGGAGCTTGAAAAACTGTTTTTT. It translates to CASSGRELEKLFF.